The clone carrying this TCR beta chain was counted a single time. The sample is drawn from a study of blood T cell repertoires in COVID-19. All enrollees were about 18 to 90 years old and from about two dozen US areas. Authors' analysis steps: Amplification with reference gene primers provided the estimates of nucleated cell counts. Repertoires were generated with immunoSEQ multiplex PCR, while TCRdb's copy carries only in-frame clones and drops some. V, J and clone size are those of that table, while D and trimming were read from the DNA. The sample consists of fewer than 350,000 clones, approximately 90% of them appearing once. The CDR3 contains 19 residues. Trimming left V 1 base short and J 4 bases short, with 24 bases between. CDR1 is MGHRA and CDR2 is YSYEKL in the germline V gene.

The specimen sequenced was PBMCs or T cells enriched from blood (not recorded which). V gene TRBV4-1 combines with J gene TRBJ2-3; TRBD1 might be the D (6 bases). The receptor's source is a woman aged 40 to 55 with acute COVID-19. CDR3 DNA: TGCGCCAGCAGCCAAGTACTAAGTGGTACAGGGTCGTCAGCAGATACGCAGTATTTT. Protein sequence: CASSQVLSGTGSSADTQYF.